This T cell receptor beta chain was recovered during a study of sequential checkpoint blockade in melanoma. The J segment lost 3 bases and the V segment lost 8 bases, leaving 6 bases of the junction unmatched. The CDR3 extends over 16 amino acids. The germline V gene encodes CDR1 SGHTA and CDR2 FQGTGA. The treatment is: randomized to nivolumab then ipilimumab (arm A) or the reverse (arm B). Sorted cells were live CD3+CD8+, lacking CD19 and CD56, from PBMCs. This table comes from immunoSEQ multiplex PCR, and its TCRdb copy is limited to in-frame clones, with some not included. The data show about 28,000 clones, with 83% seen just once and around 17% held by the top ten.

The TCR sequence derives from a human donor with melanoma. V is TRBV7-3 and J is TRBJ2-1; 14 nucleotides line up with TRBD2. The source material was CD8+ T cells sorted from blood (inferred from file names), sampled from a patient given nivolumab and ipilimumab in sequence. CDR3 amino acids: CASSTSGGAFYNEQFF. The CDR3 bases are TGTGCCAGCTCGACTAGCGGGGGGGCGTTCTACAATGAGCAGTTCTTC.